This T cell receptor (beta chain) was retrieved from a study of cytomegalovirus exposure and HLA in healthy donors. The germline V gene encodes CDR1 SGHRS and CDR2 YFSETQ. This CDR3 has 16 amino acids. V shed 2 bases and J 7 bases; nucleotides not matched to a gene: 11. Vbeta (60) and Jbeta (13) primers were used in the PCR. Sequencing was performed with immunoSEQ multiplex PCR; in TCRdb, only in-frame clones are kept and a portion is missing. The data show 150,000 to 200,000 clones, 82% seen once. Sequencing was done on a sample of PBMCs. The TCR originated in a woman in her fifties or sixties in good health and CMV-seropositive. This sequence joins TRBV5-1 and TRBJ2-5; 10 bases agree with TRBD2. The CDR3 spells CASSFGLADLRGTQYF. The CDR3 DNA sequence: TGCGCCAGCAGCTTCGGACTAGCGGACCTTCGGGGGACCCAGTACTTC. Full variable domain (outside the CDR3, taken from reference TRBV5-1 and TRBJ2-5): KAGVTQTPRYLIKTRGQQVTLSCSPISGHRSVSWYQQTPGQGLQFLFEYFSETQRNKGNFPGRFSGRQFSNSRSEMNVSTLELGDSALYLCASSFGLADLRGTQYFGPGTRLLVL.